This T cell receptor (beta chain) was captured in a study of glioma-infiltrating T cells after dendritic cell vaccination. Overall study context: At biweekly intervals, patients got three intradermal dendritic cell vaccine injections. Whole-study results and caveats: Higher pretreatment TIL content predicted longer progression-free time and survival.

Time point noted: after dendritic cell vaccination, including at tumor progression/relapse. Fresh-frozen tumor tissue and more than two years of survival data were available for all. As to this clone: Antigen specificity is unknown.

The primer mix had 60 V beta and 13 J beta primers. Using immunoSEQ multiplex PCR, the repertoire was profiled, and TCRdb retains in-frame clones only, with some absent. The sample contains tens of thousands of clones, around 90% of which appear only once. The CDR3 has 16 amino acids. Trimming removed 2 bases from V and 0 bases from J; junction bases left unmatched: 2. Germline-derived CDR1 and CDR2 are MDHEN and SYDVKM. The sequence was obtained from a human donor with glioblastoma. The sequencing used blood, collected after dendritic cell vaccination. This rearrangement joins TRBV28 to TRBJ2-1; 9 bases fit TRBD2. The CDR3 DNA reads TGTGCCAGCAGTTTAGCGGGAGGGAGCTCCTACAATGAGCAGTTCTTC. Amino acids: CASSLAGGSSYNEQFF.